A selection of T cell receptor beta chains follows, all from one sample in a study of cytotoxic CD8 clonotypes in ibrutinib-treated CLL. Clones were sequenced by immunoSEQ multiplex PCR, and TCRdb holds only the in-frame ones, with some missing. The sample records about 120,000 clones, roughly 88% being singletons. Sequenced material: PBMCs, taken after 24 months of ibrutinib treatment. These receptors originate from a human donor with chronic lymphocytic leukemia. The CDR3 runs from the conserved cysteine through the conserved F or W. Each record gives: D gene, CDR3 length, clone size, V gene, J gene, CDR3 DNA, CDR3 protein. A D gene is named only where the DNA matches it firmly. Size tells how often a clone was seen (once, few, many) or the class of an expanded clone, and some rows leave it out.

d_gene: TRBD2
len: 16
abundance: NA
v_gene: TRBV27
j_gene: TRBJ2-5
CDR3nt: TGTGCCAGCAGTCGGGCTAGCGGGGGGTACCAAGAGACCCAGTACTTC
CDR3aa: CASSRASGGYQETQYF

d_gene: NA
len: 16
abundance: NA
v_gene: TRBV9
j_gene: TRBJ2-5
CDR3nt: TGTGCCAGCAGCGTAGGGGGCAGCGGAGCGCAAGAGACCCAGTACTTC
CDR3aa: CASSVGGSGAQETQYF

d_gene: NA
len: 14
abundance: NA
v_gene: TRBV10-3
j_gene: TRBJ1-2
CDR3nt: TGTGCCATCAGTGAGGGGACGTTACAGTATGGCTACACCTTC
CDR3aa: CAISEGTLQYGYTF

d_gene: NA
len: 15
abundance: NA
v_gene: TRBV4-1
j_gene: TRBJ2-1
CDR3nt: TGCGCCAGCAGCCAAGTAGGTAGCTCCTACAATGAGCAGTTCTTC
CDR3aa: CASSQVGSSYNEQFF

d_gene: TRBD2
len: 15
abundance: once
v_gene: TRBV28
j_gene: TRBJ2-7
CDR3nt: TGTGCCAGCAGCCGGGGGGGCCGCCCAGGCTACGAGCAGTACTTC
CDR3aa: CASSRGGRPGYEQYF

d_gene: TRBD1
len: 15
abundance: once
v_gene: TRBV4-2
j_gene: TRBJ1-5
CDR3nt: TGTGCCAGCAGCCAGCCGGGACAGACCAATCAGCCCCAGCATTTT
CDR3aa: CASSQPGQTNQPQHF

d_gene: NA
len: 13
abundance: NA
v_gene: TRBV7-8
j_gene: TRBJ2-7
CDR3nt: TGTGCCAGCAGCGCTAGGAACCGGGACGAGCAGTACTTC
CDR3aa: CASSARNRDEQYF

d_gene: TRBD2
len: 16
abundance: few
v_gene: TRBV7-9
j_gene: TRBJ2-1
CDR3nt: TGTGCCAGCAGCCTCCGACTAGCGGGACCCATCGATGAGCAGTTCTTC
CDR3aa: CASSLRLAGPIDEQFF

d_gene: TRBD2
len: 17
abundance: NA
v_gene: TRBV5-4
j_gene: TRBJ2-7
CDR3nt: TGTGCCAGCAGCTGGGACCGGGGACTAGCGGAGGACTACGAGCAGTACTTC
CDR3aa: CASSWDRGLAEDYEQYF

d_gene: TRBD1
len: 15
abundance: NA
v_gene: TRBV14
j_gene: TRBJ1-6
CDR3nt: TGTGCCAGCAGCCAAGTGACAGGGGGGAGTTCACCCCTCCACTTT
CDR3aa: CASSQVTGGSSPLHF

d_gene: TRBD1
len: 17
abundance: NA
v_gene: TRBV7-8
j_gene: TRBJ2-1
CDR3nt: TGTGCCAGCACCCAAAGAAGGGACAGGGTGGTAAGCAATGAGCAGTTCTTC
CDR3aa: CASTQRRDRVVSNEQFF

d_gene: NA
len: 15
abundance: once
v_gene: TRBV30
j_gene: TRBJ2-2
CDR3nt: TGTGCCTGGAGTGTAGTCCGGGGGAACACCGGGGAGCTGTTTTTT
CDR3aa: CAWSVVRGNTGELFF

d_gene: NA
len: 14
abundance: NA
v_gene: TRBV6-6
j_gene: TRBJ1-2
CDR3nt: TGTGCCAGCAGTCTTGGGGAAAGGAGGAGTGGCTACACCTTC
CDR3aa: CASSLGERRSGYTF

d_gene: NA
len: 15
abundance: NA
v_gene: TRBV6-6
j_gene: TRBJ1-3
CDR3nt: TGTGCCAGCAGTTACGGTCCCACCGAGGGAAACACCATATATTTT
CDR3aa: CASSYGPTEGNTIYF

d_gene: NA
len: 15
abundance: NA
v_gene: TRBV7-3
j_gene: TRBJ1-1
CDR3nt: TGTGCCAGCAGCTTCCGTACTGGACAGAACACTGAAGCTTTCTTT
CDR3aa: CASSFRTGQNTEAFF

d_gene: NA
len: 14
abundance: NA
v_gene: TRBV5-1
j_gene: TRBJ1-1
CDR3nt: TGCGCCAGCAGCTTGCAAGGAGATAACACTGAAGCTTTCTTT
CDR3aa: CASSLQGDNTEAFF

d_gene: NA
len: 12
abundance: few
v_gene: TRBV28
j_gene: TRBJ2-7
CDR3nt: TGTGCCAGCTCGCCGAGCTCCTACGAGCAGTACTTC
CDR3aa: CASSPSSYEQYF

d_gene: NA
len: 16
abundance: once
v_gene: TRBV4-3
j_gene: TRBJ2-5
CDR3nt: TGCGCCAGCAGCCAGCCACCCCGGGGCAACCAAGAGACCCAGTACTTC
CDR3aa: CASSQPPRGNQETQYF

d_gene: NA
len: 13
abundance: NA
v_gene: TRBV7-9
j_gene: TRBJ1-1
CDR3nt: TGTGCCAGCAGCTTAGAAGGGGGCACTGAAGCTTTCTTT
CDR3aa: CASSLEGGTEAFF

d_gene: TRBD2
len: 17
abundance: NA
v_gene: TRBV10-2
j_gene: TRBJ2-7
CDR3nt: TGCGCCAGCAGTGAGTCTGGTAGCGGGGTGGAATCCTACGAGCAGTACTTC
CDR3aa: CASSESGSGVESYEQYF

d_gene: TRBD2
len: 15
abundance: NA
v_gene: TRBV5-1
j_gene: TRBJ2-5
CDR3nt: TGCGCCAGCAGCTTGACTAGCGGGGGGCAAGAGACCCAGTACTTC
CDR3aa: CASSLTSGGQETQYF

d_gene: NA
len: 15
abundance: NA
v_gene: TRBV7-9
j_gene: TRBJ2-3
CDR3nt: TGTGCCAGCAGCCCAAGAGGCGGGACCAGGAATACGCAGTATTTT
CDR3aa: CASSPRGGTRNTQYF

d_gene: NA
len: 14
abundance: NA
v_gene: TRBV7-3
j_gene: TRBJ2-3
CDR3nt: TGTGCCAGCAGCCCTCGGGTCCACTCAGATACGCAGTATTTT
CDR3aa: CASSPRVHSDTQYF

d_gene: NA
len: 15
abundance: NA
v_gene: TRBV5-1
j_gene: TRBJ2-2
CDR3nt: TGCGCCAGCAGCGCGGGACTCCAAAACACCGGGGAGCTGTTTTTT
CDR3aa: CASSAGLQNTGELFF

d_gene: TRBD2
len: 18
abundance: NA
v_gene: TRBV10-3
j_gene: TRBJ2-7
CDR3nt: TGTGCCATCAGTGAACCTAGCGGGAGGGCCGTGGGGGCTGGTGGGCAGTACTTC
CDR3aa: CAISEPSGRAVGAGGQYF

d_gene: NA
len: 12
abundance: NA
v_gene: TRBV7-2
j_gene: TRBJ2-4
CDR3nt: TGTGCCAGCAGCTCCCTTCGGGGCATTCAGTACTTC
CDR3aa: CASSSLRGIQYF

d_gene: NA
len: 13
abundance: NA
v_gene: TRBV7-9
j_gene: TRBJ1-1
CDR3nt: TGTGCCAGCAGCTTACAAGAGAACACTGAAGCTTTCTTT
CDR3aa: CASSLQENTEAFF

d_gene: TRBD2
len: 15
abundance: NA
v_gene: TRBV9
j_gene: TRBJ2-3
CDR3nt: TGTGCCAGCACAGCGCGCGGGAGGGCCGCAGATACGCAGTATTTT
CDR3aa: CASTARGRAADTQYF

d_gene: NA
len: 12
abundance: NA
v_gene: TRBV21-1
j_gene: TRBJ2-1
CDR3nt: TGTGCCAGCAGCAAAGTAAGGGACGAGCAGTTCTTC
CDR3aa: CASSKVRDEQFF

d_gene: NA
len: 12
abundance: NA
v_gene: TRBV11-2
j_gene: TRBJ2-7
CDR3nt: TGTGCCAGCAGCTTAGATGCCTCCGAGCAGTACTTC
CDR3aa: CASSLDASEQYF

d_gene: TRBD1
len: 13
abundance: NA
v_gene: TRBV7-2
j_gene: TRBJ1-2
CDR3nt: TGTGCCAGCAGCTTGGACAGGGCCAGAGGCTACACCTTC
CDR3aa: CASSLDRARGYTF

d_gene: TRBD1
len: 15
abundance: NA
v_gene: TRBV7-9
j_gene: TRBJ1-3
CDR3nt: TGTGCCAGCAGCCGCGACAGGGCCTCTGGAAACACCATATATTTT
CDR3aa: CASSRDRASGNTIYF

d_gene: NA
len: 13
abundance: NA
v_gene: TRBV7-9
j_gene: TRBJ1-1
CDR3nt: TGTGCCAGCAGCTTCGGGGGGGACACTGAAGCTTTCTTT
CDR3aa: CASSFGGDTEAFF

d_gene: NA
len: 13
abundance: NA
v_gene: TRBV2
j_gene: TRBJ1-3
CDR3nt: TGTGCCAGCAGGCTAGAGGCTGGAAACACCATATATTTT
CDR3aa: CASRLEAGNTIYF

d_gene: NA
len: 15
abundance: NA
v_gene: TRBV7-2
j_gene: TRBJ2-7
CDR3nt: TGTGCCAGCAGCTTAGGGGACGGAGGTCTATACGAGCAGTACTTC
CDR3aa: CASSLGDGGLYEQYF

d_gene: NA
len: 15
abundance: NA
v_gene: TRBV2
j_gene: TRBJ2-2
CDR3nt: TGTGCCAGCAGTGAGGGGCCGGTGAACACCGGGGAGCTGTTTTTT
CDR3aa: CASSEGPVNTGELFF

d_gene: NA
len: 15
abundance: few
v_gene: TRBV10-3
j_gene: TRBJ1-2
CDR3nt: TGTGCCATCAGCCTTTCCGGACAGCCCGAGTATGGCTACACCTTC
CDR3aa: CAISLSGQPEYGYTF

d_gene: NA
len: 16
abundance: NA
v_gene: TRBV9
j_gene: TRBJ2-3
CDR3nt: TGTGCCAGCAGCGTGGCCACCAAGCGGCGCGCAGATACGCAGTATTTT
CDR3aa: CASSVATKRRADTQYF

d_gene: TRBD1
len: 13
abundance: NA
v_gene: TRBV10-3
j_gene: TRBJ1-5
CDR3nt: TGTGCCACCCACGACAGGGTCAATCAGCCCCAGCATTTT
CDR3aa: CATHDRVNQPQHF

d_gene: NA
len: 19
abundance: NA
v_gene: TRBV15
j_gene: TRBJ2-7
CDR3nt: TGTGCCACCAGCAGCCCAAGTAGGGCGGCGGGCAAGATCTCCTACGAGCAGTACTTC
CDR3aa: CATSSPSRAAGKISYEQYF

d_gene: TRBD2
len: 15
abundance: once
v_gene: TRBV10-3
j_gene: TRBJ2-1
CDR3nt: TGTGCCATCAGTCGGACTAGCGGGCTATACAATGAGCAGTTCTTC
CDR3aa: CAISRTSGLYNEQFF

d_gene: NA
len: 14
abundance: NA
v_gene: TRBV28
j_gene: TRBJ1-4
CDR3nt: TGTGCCAGCAGTTTAGGGGAGGGACGGGGAAAACTGTTTTTT
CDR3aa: CASSLGEGRGKLFF

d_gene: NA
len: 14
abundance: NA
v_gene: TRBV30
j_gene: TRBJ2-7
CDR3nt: TGTGCCTGGAGTGTCGGGGGACCCTCCTACGAGCAGTACTTC
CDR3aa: CAWSVGGPSYEQYF

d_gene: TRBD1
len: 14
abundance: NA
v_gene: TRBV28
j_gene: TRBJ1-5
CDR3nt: TGTGCCAGTAGGACAGGGGTTTCAATTCAGCCCCAGCATTTT
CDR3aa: CASRTGVSIQPQHF

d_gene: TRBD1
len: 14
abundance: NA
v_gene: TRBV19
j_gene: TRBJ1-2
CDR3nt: TGTGCCAGTAGTCGGGGGGGACAGGGCTATGGCTACACCTTC
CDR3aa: CASSRGGQGYGYTF

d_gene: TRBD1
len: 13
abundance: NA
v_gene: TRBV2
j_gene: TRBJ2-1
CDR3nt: TGTGCCAGCAAGAGGGACAGGGCTTATGAGCAGTTCTTC
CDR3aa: CASKRDRAYEQFF

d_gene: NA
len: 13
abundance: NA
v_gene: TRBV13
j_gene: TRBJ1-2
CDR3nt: TGTGCCAGCAGCTTAGACAGGGTTCGGGGCTACACCTTC
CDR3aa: CASSLDRVRGYTF

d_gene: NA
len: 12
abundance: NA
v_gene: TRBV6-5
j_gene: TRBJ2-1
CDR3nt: TGTGCCAGCAGTCCGAGGAGGAATGAGCAGTTCTTC
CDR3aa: CASSPRRNEQFF

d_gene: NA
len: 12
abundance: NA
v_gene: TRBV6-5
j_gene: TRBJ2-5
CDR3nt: TGTGCCAGCAGTTCCTCAAGGGAGACCCAGTACTTC
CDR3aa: CASSSSRETQYF

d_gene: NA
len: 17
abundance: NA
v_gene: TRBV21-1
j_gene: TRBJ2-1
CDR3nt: TGTGCCAGCAGCAAAGGGGGTTGGTCTAGCCCCTACAATGAGCAGTTCTTC
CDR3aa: CASSKGGWSSPYNEQFF

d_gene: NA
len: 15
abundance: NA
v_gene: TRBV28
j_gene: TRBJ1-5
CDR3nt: TGTGCCAGCAGTTTACTCTCCTACGGTAGTCAGCCCCAGCATTTT
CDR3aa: CASSLLSYGSQPQHF

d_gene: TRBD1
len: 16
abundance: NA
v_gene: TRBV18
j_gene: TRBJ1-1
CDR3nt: TGTGCCAGCTCACCACCGACAGGGTGGTTTAACACTGAAGCTTTCTTT
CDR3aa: CASSPPTGWFNTEAFF

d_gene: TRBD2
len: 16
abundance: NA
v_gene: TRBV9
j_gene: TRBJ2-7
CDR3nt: TGTGCCAGCAGCGTAGCCGGGACTAGCGGGACCTACGAGCAGTACTTC
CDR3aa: CASSVAGTSGTYEQYF

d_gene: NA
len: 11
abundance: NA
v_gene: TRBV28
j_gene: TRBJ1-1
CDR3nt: TGTGCCAGCAGTTCAGTAAGCGGAGGGGGATTT
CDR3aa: CASSSVSGGGF

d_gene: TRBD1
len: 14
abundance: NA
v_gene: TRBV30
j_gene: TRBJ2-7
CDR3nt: TGTGCCTGGGGATTAGGACAGGGAAGCTACGAGCAGTACTTC
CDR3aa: CAWGLGQGSYEQYF

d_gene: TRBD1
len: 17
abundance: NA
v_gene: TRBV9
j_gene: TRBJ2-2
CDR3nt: TGTGCCAGCAGCGTGCTGGCAGGGGGCGCGAACACCGGGGAGCTGTTTTTT
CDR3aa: CASSVLAGGANTGELFF

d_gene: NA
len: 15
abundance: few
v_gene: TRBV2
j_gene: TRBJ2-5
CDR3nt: TGTGCCAGCAGTCGGGAAAATATACAGGAAGAGACCCAGTACTTC
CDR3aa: CASSRENIQEETQYF